Below are 2 T cell receptor beta chains sequenced from a single sample in a study of T cell responses to AZD1222 COVID-19 vaccine. Clones were read by immunoSEQ multiplex PCR, and TCRdb kept only the in-frame ones, dropping some. The repertoire holds 100,000 to 150,000 clones, with roughly 93% as singletons. The sample in question was peripheral blood, obtained 28 days after the second AZD1222 dose. Receptors were obtained from an adult who received the AZD1222 COVID-19 vaccine.

This rearrangement joins TRBV15 to TRBJ2-1; D uncertain. The germline V and J ends were trimmed by 6 bases and 0 bases, with 9 bases remaining between them. Per the germline V gene, CDR1 is LNHNV and CDR2 is YYDKDF (reference sequence). This CDR3 contains 14 residues. The CDR3 sequence: CATSPTSSYNEQFF. In DNA, the CDR3 is TGTGCCACCAGTCCTACAAGCTCCTACAATGAGCAGTTCTTC. Based on the CDR3 plus reference TRBV15 and TRBJ2-1, the full variable domain is DAMVIQNPRYQVTQFGKPVTLSCSQTLNHNVMYWYQQKSSQAPKLLFHYYDKDFNNEADTPDNFQSRRPNTSFCFLDIRSPGLGDTAMYLCATSPTSSYNEQFFGPGTRLTVL.

The rearrangement links TRBV24-1 to TRBJ2-1, with TRBD2 matching over 10 bases. Per the germline V gene, CDR1 is KGHDR and CDR2 is SFDVKD. The junction had 10 bases not matched to a gene; V was cut back by 3 bases and J by 0 bases. This CDR3 is 19 amino acids long. The CDR3 reads CATSDPSWTSGSSYNEQFF. In DNA form, the CDR3 reads TGTGCCACCAGTGATCCCTCGTGGACTAGCGGTAGCTCCTACAATGAGCAGTTCTTC.